The clone carrying this T cell receptor (beta chain) was picked up a small number of times. Antigen: not known. This sample was included in a study of response to subunit inactivated influenza vaccine. The CDR3 has 13 residues. Germline values: CDR1 KGHDR, CDR2 SFDVKD. V trimming: 6 bases; J trimming: 4 bases; junction bases outside the gene matches: 2. Via MiXCR, TCRdb re-called the RT-PCR reads, giving one row per CDR3 protein. The data hold around 650,000 distinct CDR3 sequences, with approximately 14% observed a single time. General observations from the study: Each seasonal flu vaccination may recruit only limited new T cells, authors suggested.

Specimen: PBMCs from blood, collected about 11 days after vaccination. This chain uses TRBV24-1 with TRBJ2-7; the match to TRBD2 covers 10 bases. This receptor was identified in a man aged 50-60 years who received an inactivated influenza vaccine. CDR3 residues: CATSTSGTYEQYF. In DNA form, the CDR3 reads TGTGCCACCAGTACTAGCGGGACTTACGAGCAGTACTTC.